This TCR beta chain was recovered during a study of PD-L1 blockade in urothelial cancer. As for time point: pretreatment peripheral blood. Assay: immunoSEQ multiplex PCR; the TCRdb copy retains only in-frame clones and omits some. Of 70,000 to 85,000 clones in the sample, 90% are singletons; the top ten hold under 6%. This CDR3 comprises 22 residues. Germline CDR1 is SGDLS and CDR2 is YYNGEE. With 3 bases clipped from V and 0 bases from J, the junction kept 15 bases outside the gene matches. The chain uses TRBV9 and TRBJ2-1; 16 nucleotides line up with TRBD2. Specimen: PBMCs, collected around atezolizumab (anti-PD-L1) treatment. This sequence was found in a man aged 70 or older with urothelial cancer. CDR3 sequence: CASSEPQGTSGRARGSYNEQFF. Written as DNA, the CDR3 is TGTGCCAGCAGCGAGCCTCAGGGGACTAGCGGGAGGGCGAGGGGCTCCTACAATGAGCAGTTCTTC.